This is a list of T cell receptor beta chains from one sample in a study of shared clonotypes between healthy human individuals. Clones were sequenced by immunoSEQ multiplex PCR, and TCRdb holds only the in-frame ones, with some missing. The sample has roughly 1,600,000 clones; 98% are singletons. Material: naive CD4+ T cells sorted from blood. Every receptor here comes from a man aged 30 to 45 in good health. The CDR3 runs from the conserved cysteine through the conserved F or W. A D gene is named only where the DNA matches it firmly. Size tells how often a clone was seen (once, few, many) or the class of an expanded clone, and some rows leave it out.

>TRBV4-3|NA|TRBJ2-3|TRBD2
TGCGCCAGCAGCCTCGCACCGGGGACTAGGAGCACAGATACGCAGTATTTT
CASSLAPGTRSTDTQYF
>TRBV19|NA|TRBJ2-1|TRBD2
TGTGCCAGTAGTACCACTAGCGGGAGGTCCAATGAGCAGTTCTTC
CASSTTSGRSNEQFF
>TRBV6-1|NA|TRBJ2-7|NA
TGTGCCAGCAGTGAGCTCTACGAGCAGTACTTC
CASSELYEQYF
>TRBV10-3|NA|TRBJ1-2|NA
TGTGCCATCAGTCAGCCGGACACGGGTAACTATGGCTACACCTTC
CAISQPDTGNYGYTF
>TRBV27|NA|TRBJ1-1|NA
TGTGCCAGCAGTTCGAGAGGGAACACTGAAGCTTTCTTT
CASSSRGNTEAFF
>TRBV6-1|NA|TRBJ2-7|NA
TGTGCCAGCGAAGAAAGCTCCTACGAGCAGTACTTC
CASEESSYEQYF
>TRBV6-1|NA|TRBJ1-2|NA
TGTGCCAGCAGTGACCGGGGGGCTCTGAGTCTCACCTTC
CASSDRGALSLTF
>TRBV18|NA|TRBJ2-5|TRBD2
TGTGCCAGCTCACGGGGCATGAGCGGGGCCCAAGAGACCCAGTACTTC
CASSRGMSGAQETQYF
>TRBV15|NA|TRBJ2-2|NA
TGTGCCACCAGCTGGCGGGATTACACCGGGGAGCTGTTTTTT
CATSWRDYTGELFF
>TRBV19|NA|TRBJ2-7|NA
TGTGCCAGTAGTATAGTTAACGGCGCCTACGAGCAGTACTTC
CASSIVNGAYEQYF
>TRBV11-2|once|TRBJ2-7|NA
TGTGCCAGCAGCTTAGCGTGGGCCCCTTCGAGCTACGAGCAGTACTTC
CASSLAWAPSSYEQYF
>TRBV5-3|NA|TRBJ2-7|NA
TGTGCCAGAAGCTTGTCTGACCCCTACGAGCAGTACTTC
CARSLSDPYEQYF
>TRBV5-4|once|TRBJ2-2|NA
TGTGCCAGCAGCTTGGTAGGGGACGCTGGGGAGCTGTTTTTT
CASSLVGDAGELFF
>TRBV7-9|NA|TRBJ1-2|NA
TGTGCCAGCAGCTTCCTACAGGGTCGTGACGGCTACACCTTC
CASSFLQGRDGYTF
>TRBV15|NA|TRBJ2-5|NA
TGTGCCACCAGCAGAGCCACGCAAGAGACCCAGTACTTC
CATSRATQETQYF
>TRBV4-1|NA|TRBJ2-3|TRBD2
TGCGCCAGCAGCCAAGCCAGGACTAGCGGTGCCACAGATACGCAGTATTTT
CASSQARTSGATDTQYF
>TRBV11-2|NA|TRBJ1-5|NA
TGTGCCAGCAGCTATGGGGTTGGCAATCAGCCCCAGCATTTT
CASSYGVGNQPQHF
>TRBV7-9|NA|TRBJ2-2|TRBD2
TGTGCCAGCATGCTTAGAAAAGTCGGGAGGGTGCGTACCGGGGAGCTGTTTTTT
CASMLRKVGRVRTGELFF
>TRBV7-8|NA|TRBJ2-2|TRBD1
TGTGCCAGCAGCAAGGGACAGTTGGGCGGGGAGCTGTTTTTT
CASSKGQLGGELFF
>TRBV18|NA|TRBJ1-4|NA
TGTGCCAGCTCACTGACGTCCCGGGAGGAAAAACTGTTTTTT
CASSLTSREEKLFF
>TRBV5-4|NA|TRBJ2-1|TRBD2
TGTGCCAGCAGCTCGACTAGCAGCAATGAGCAGTTCTTC
CASSSTSSNEQFF
>TRBV30|NA|TRBJ1-5|NA
TGTGCCTGGAGTCACTCGGTTGGGGATCAGCCCCAGCATTTT
CAWSHSVGDQPQHF
>TRBV7-9|NA|TRBJ2-3|NA
TGTGCCAGCAGCTTAGACTCAGATACGCAGTATTTT
CASSLDSDTQYF
>TRBV6-5|once|TRBJ2-7|TRBD2
TGTGCCAGCAGCAGCGGACTAGCGGGATCCTACGAGCAGTACTTC
CASSSGLAGSYEQYF
>TRBV11-2|NA|TRBJ2-2|NA
TGTGCCAGCAGCCATGGCGTATTATCCGGGGAGCTGTTTTTT
CASSHGVLSGELFF
>TRBV7-9|NA|TRBJ1-3|TRBD1
TGTGCCAGCAGGGCGCAGGGGGCGCCGAACACCATATATTTT
CASRAQGAPNTIYF
>TRBV5-1|NA|TRBJ2-5|TRBD2
TGCGCCAGCAGCCAGACTAGCGGGGCAGAGACCCAGTACTTC
CASSQTSGAETQYF
>TRBV18|NA|TRBJ2-7|TRBD2
TGTGCCAGCTCACCCGGGAGGGCCTACGAGCAGTACTTC
CASSPGRAYEQYF
>TRBV5-1|NA|TRBJ1-5|NA
TGCGCCAGCAGCCGGGCAGGGGATCAGCCCCAGCATTTT
CASSRAGDQPQHF
>TRBV2|NA|TRBJ2-1|TRBD2
TGTGCCAGCAGTGAAACTAGCGGGAGGGCCAACAATGAGCAGTTCTTC
CASSETSGRANNEQFF
>TRBV7-9|NA|TRBJ1-1|NA
TGTGCCAGCAGCTTAGAGGGACAAAACACTGAAGCTTTCTTT
CASSLEGQNTEAFF
>TRBV4-3|NA|TRBJ2-5|NA
TGCGCCAGCAGCCAGTCCCTGGGGTTTCAGGAGACCCAGTACTTC
CASSQSLGFQETQYF
>TRBV5-1|NA|TRBJ2-2|TRBD1
TGCGCCAGCAGCTCATGGACAGGGGGCGCCCCCGGGGAGCTGTTTTTT
CASSSWTGGAPGELFF
>TRBV6-5|NA|TRBJ2-5|NA
TGTGCCAGCAGTTATCGATACTTAGAGACCCAGTACTTC
CASSYRYLETQYF
>TRBV14|NA|TRBJ1-1|NA
TGTGCCAGCAGCCAACTCAGGGGGAACACTGAAGCTTTCTTT
CASSQLRGNTEAFF
>TRBV27|NA|TRBJ2-2|NA
TGTGCCAGCAGGGCCGGGACGATAACAACCGGGGAGCTGTTTTTT
CASRAGTITTGELFF
>TRBV28|once|TRBJ2-7|TRBD1
TGTGCCAGCAGTGCCTTCCGGGACAGGTTCTACGAGCAGTACTTC
CASSAFRDRFYEQYF
>TRBV15|NA|TRBJ2-1|NA
TGTGCCACCAGCAGAGCCCCCGTGACAAGTGAGCAGTTCTTC
CATSRAPVTSEQFF
>TRBV5-4|NA|TRBJ1-2|NA
TGTGCCAGCAGCTTGGAAGTGGCAGGACCCGCGCACGGCTATGGCTACACCTTC
CASSLEVAGPAHGYGYTF